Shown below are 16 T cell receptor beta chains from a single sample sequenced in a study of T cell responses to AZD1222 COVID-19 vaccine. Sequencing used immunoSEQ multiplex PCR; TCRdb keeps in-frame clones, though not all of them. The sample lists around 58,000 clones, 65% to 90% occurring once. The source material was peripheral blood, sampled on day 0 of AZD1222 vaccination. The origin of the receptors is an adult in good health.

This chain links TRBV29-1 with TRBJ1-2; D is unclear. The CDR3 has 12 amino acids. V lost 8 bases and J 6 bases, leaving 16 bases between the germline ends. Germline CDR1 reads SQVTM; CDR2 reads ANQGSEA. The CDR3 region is CSSYQASDGYTF. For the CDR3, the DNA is TGCAGCTCTTACCAGGCATCAGATGGCTACACCTTC. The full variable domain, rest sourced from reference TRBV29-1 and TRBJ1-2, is SAVISQKPSRDICQRGTSLTIQCQVDSQVTMMFWYRQQPGQSLTLIATANQGSEATYESGFVIDKFPISRPNLTFSTLTVSNMSPEDSSIYLCSSYQASDGYTFGSGTRLTVV.

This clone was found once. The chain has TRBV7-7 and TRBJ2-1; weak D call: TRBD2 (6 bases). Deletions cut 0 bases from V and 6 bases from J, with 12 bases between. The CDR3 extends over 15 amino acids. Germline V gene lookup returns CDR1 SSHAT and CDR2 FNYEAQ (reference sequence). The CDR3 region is CASSLAGDSLNEQFF. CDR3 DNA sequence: TGTGCCAGCAGCTTAGCTGGGGACTCCCTCAATGAGCAGTTCTTC.

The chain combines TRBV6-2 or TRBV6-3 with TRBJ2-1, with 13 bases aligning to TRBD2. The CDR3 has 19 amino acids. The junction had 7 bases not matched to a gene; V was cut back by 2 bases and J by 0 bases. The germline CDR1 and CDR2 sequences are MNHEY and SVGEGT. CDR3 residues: CASSYGTSGVISSYNEQFF. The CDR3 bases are TGTGCCAGCAGTTACGGGACTAGCGGGGTTATTAGCTCCTACAATGAGCAGTTCTTC.

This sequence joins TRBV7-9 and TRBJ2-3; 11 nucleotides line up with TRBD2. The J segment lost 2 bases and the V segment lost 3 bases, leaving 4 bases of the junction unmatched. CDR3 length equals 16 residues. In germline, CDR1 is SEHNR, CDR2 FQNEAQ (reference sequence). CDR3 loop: CASSFLAGGPTDTQYF. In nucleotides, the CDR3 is TGTGCCAGCAGCTTCTTAGCGGGAGGGCCCACAGATACGCAGTATTTT.

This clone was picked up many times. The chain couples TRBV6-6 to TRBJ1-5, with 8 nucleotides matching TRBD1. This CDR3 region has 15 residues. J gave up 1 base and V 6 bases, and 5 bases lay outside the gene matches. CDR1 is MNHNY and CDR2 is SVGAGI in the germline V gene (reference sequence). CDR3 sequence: CASSDTGGSNQPQHF. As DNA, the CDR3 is TGTGCCAGCAGCGACACAGGGGGGAGCAATCAGCCCCAGCATTTT.

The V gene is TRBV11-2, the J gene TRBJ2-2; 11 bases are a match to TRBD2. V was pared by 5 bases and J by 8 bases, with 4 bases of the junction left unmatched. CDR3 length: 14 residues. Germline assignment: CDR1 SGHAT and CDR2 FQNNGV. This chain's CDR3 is CASSPLAGGGELFF. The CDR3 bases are TGTGCCAGCAGCCCGCTAGCGGGAGGTGGGGAGCTGTTTTTT.

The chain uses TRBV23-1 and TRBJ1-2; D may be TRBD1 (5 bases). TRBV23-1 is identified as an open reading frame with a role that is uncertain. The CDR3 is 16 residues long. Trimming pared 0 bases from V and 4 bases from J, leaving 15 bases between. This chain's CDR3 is CASSQSGRGVSYGYTF. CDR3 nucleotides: TGCGCCAGCAGTCAATCGGGGCGGGGTGTTAGCTATGGCTACACCTTC.

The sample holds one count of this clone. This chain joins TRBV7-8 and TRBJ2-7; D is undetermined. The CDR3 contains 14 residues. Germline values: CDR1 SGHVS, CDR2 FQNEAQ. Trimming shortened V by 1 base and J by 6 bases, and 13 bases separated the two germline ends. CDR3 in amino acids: CASSLERTAGEQYF. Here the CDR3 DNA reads TGTGCCAGCAGCTTAGAGAGGACCGCCGGCGAGCAGTACTTC.

The CDR3 is CASSLYRFIYSNTIYF. CDR3 nucleotides: TGTGCCAGCAGTTTATACAGGTTCATCTATTCGAACACCATATATTTT. V is TRBV28 and J is TRBJ1-3; D is possibly TRBD1 (5 bases). Trimming removed 1 base from V and 7 bases from J, with 17 bases in between. The CDR3 loop spans 16 amino acids. CDR1 and CDR2 (germline): MDHEN, SYDVKM.

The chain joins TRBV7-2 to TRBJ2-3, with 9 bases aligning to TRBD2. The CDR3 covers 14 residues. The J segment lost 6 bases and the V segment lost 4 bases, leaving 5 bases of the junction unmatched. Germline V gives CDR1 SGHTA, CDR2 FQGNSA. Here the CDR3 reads CASSSTSGGDTQYF. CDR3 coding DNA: TGTGCCAGCAGCTCGACTAGCGGCGGCGATACGCAGTATTTT. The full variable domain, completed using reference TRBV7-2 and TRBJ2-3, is GAGVSQSPSNKVTEKGKDVELRCDPISGHTALYWYRQSLGQGLEFLIYFQGNSAPDKSGLPSDRFSAERTGGSVSTLTIQRTQQEDSAVYLCASSSTSGGDTQYFGPGTRLTVL.

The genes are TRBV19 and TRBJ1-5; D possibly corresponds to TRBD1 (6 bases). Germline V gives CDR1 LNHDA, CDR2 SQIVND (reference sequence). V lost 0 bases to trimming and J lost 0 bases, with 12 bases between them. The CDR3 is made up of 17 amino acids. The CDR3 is CASSIDGTSDSNQPQHF. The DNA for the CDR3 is TGTGCCAGTAGTATAGATGGGACATCAGATAGCAATCAGCCCCAGCATTTT. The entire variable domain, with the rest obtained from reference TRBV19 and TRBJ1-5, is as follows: DGGITQSPKYLFRKEGQNVTLSCEQNLNHDAMYWYRQDPGQGLRLIYYSQIVNDFQKGDIAEGYSVSREKKESFPLTVTSAQKNPTAFYLCASSIDGTSDSNQPQHFGDGTRLSIL.

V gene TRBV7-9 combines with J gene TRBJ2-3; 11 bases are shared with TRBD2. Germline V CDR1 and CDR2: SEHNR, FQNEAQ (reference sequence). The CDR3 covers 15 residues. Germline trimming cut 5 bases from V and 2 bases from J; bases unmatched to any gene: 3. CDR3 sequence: CASSRGLADTDTQYF. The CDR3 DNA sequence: TGTGCCAGCAGCCGGGGACTAGCGGACACAGATACGCAGTATTTT.

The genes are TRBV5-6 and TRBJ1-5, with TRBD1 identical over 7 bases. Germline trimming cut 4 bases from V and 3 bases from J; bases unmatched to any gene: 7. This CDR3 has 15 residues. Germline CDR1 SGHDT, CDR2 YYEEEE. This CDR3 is CASSAQGELNQPQHF. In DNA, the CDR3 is TGTGCCAGCAGCGCCCAGGGGGAGCTCAATCAGCCCCAGCATTTT. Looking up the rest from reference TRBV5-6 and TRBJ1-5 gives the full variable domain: DAGVTQSPTHLIKTRGQQVTLRCSPKSGHDTVSWYQQALGQGPQFIFQYYEEEERQRGNFPDRFSGHQFPNYSSELNVNALLLGDSALYLCASSAQGELNQPQHFGDGTRLSIL.

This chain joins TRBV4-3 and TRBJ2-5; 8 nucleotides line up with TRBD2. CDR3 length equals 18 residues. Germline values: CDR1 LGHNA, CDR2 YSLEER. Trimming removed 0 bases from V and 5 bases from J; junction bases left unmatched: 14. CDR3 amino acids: CASSQDSSSGSATETQYF. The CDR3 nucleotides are TGCGCCAGCAGCCAAGATTCTTCTAGCGGGTCGGCTACGGAGACCCAGTACTTC.

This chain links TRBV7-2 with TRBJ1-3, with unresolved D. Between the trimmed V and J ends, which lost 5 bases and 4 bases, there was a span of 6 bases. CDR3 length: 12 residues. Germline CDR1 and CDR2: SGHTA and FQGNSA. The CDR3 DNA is TGTGCCAGCAGCCAACAGGGAAACACCATATATTTT. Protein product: CASSQQGNTIYF.

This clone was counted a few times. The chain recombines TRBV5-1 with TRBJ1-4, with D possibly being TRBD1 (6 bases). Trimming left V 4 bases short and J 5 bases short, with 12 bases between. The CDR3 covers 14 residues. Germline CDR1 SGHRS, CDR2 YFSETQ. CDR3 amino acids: CASSPGQLNEKLFF. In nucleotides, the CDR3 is TGCGCCAGCAGCCCAGGACAGCTGAATGAAAAACTGTTTTTT.